This record looks at one T cell receptor (beta chain) sequence and its context. The length of the CDR3 is 13 residues. Trimming took 7 bases from V and 8 from J; bases not matched to a gene: 5. Germline V gene lookup returns CDR1 SGHRS and CDR2 YFSETQ. The table came from immunoSEQ multiplex PCR; TCRdb's copy has only in-frame clones and leaves some out. The data show almost 550,000 clones, 75% to 85% seen once. The sample comes from a study of shared T cell receptors in the human thymus. The same data also contributed to another study, on human thymus T cells. That source adds: Having surgery to correct congenital heart defects, healthy Finnish infants acted as the donors. Obtained as resections during corrective heart surgery, the thymus tissue was then studied. Gene usage for V and J segments appeared biased in thymic and blood repertoires. Related research described strongly overlapping thymic repertoires in unrelated people.

The chain carries TRBV5-1 and TRBJ1-4; 10 nucleotides agree with TRBD1. Material: thymocytes. This receptor was identified in a boy under three years old with a congenital heart defect. CDR3 protein: CASGQGVGEKLFF. CDR3 coding DNA: TGCGCCAGCGGACAGGGGGTAGGGGAAAAACTGTTTTTT.